The present entry profiles one TCR beta chain with its context. Its antigen is not identified. V was clipped by 2 bases and J by 4 bases; unmatched bases: 8. This CDR3 has 18 residues. The germline CDR1 and CDR2 sequences are SNHLY and FYNNEI. The data belong to a study of T cell repertoires in cytomegalovirus infection. Study background: A matching HLA type, together with CMV infection, was signaled by public TCR beta signatures. Study-level points and caveats: People with CMV and the relevant HLA were identified by cumulative public TCR beta family frequency. It was HLA-C-restricted CMV-specific TCR beta clonotypes that dominated the response ex vivo.

TCRdb independently ran MiXCR on the reads; one entry per CDR3 protein. The repertoire holds over 150,000 distinct CDR3 sequences, with about a sixth as singletons. The sequence was collected from a human donor in good health (CMV status not recorded). Some clones in this sample may be carry-over from other donors' samples. Sequenced material: CD8+ T cells from PBMCs. The chain carries TRBV2 and TRBJ2-3, with 14 bases matching TRBD2. CDR3 nucleotides: TGTGCCAGCAGTGAACTCGGACTAGCGGGGGGTGTGCCAGATACGCAGTATTTT. It yields the protein CASSELGLAGGVPDTQYF.